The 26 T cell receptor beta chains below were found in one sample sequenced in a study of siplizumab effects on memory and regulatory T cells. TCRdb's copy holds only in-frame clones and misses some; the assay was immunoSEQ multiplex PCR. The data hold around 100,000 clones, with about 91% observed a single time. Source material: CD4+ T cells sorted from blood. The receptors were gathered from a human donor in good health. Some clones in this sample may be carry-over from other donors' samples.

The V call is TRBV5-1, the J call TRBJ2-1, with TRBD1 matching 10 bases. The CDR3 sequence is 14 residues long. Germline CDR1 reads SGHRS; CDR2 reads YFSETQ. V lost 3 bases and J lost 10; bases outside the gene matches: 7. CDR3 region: CASSSGTGDQEQFF. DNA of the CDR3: TGCGCCAGCAGCTCCGGGACAGGGGATCAGGAGCAGTTCTTC.

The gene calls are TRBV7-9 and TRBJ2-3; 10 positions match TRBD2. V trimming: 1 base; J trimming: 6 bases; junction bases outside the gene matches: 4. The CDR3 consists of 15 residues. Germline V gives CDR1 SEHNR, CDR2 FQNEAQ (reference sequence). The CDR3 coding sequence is TGTGCCAGCAGCTTAGGGCTAGCGGGAGCCGATACGCAGTATTTT. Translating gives CASSLGLAGADTQYF.

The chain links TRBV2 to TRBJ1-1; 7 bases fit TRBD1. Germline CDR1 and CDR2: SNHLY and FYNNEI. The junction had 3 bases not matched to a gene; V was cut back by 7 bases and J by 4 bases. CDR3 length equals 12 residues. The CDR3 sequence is CASTRDSTEAFF. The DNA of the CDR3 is TGTGCCAGCACACGGGACAGCACTGAAGCTTTCTTT. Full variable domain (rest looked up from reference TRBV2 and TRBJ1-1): EPEVTQTPSHQVTQMGQEVILRCVPISNHLYFYWYRQILGQKVEFLVSFYNNEISEKSEIFDDQFSVERPDGSNFTLKIRSTKLEDSAMYFCASTRDSTEAFFGQGTRLTVV.

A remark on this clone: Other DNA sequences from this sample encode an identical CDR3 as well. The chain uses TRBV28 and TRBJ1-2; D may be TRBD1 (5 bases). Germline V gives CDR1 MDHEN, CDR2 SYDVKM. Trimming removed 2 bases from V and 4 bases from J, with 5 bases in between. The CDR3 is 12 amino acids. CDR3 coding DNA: TGTGCCAGCAGTTTAGGGGCCTATGGCTACACCTTC. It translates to CASSLGAYGYTF.

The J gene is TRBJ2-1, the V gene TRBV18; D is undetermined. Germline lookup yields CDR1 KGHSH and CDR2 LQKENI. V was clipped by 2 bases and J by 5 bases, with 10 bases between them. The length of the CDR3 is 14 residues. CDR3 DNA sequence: TGTGCCAGCTCACCAGTTAAAATACACAATGAGCAGTTCTTC. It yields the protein CASSPVKIHNEQFF. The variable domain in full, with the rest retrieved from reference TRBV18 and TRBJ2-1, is NAGVMQNPRHLVRRRGQEARLRCSPMKGHSHVYWYRQLPEEGLKFMVYLQKENIIDESGMPKERFSAEFPKEGPSILRIQQVVRGDSAAYFCASSPVKIHNEQFFGPGTRLTVL.

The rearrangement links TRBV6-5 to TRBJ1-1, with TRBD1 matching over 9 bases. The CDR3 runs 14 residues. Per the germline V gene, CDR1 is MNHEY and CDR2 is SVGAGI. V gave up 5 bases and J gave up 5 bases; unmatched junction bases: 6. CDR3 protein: CASSLGQGRTEAFF. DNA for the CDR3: TGTGCCAGCAGTCTAGGACAGGGGAGGACTGAAGCTTTCTTT.

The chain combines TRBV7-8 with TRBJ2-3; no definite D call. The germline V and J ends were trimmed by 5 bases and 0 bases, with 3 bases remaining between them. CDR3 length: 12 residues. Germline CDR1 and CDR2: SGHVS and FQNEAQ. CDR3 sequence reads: CASSISTDTQYF. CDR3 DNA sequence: TGTGCCAGCAGCATTAGCACAGATACGCAGTATTTT.

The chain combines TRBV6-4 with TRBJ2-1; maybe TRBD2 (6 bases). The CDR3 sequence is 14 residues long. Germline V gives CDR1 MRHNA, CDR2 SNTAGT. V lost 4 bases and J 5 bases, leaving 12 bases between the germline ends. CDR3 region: CASSGDWGDNEQFF. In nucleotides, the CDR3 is TGTGCCAGCAGTGGTGATTGGGGGGACAATGAGCAGTTCTTC.

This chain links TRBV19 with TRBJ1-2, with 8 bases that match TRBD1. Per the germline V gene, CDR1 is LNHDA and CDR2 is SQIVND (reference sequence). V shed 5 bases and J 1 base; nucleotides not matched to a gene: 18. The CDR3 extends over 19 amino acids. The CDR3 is CASSLRLRSGGMSNYGYTF. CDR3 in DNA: TGTGCCAGTAGTTTACGTCTCCGGTCAGGGGGCATGAGTAACTATGGCTACACCTTC.

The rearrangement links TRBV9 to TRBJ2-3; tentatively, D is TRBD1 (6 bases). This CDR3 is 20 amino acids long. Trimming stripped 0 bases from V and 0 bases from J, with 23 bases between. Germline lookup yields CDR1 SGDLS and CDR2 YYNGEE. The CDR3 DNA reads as TGTGCCAGCAGCGTAGGCGAGGGGGTTACCCACTTTACTAGCACAGATACGCAGTATTTT. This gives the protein CASSVGEGVTHFTSTDTQYF.

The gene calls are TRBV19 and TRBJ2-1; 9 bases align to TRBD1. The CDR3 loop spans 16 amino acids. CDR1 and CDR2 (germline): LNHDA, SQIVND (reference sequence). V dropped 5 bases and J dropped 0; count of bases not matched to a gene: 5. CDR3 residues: CASSATGGSSYNEQFF. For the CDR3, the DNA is TGTGCCAGTAGTGCGACAGGGGGAAGCTCCTACAATGAGCAGTTCTTC.

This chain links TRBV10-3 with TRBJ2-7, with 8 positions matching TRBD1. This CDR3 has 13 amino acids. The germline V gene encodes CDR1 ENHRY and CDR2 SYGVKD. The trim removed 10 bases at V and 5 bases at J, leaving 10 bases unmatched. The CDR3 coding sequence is TGTGCCACCACGCAAGGACAGGGTAACGAGCAGTACTTC. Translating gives CATTQGQGNEQYF.

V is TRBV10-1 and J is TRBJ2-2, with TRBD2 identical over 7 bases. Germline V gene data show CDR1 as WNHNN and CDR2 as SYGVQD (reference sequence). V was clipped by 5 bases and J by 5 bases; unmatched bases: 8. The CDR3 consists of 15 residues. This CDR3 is CASSYREAGTGELFF. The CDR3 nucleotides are TGCGCCAGCAGTTACCGGGAGGCAGGTACCGGGGAGCTGTTTTTT.

The CDR3 coding sequence is TGTGCCAGCAGCTTGTCCGGGACGACTAAAGAGACCCAGTACTTC. Its translation: CASSLSGTTKETQYF. V usage is TRBV5-4 and J usage is TRBJ2-5; D could derive from TRBD1 or TRBD2 (5 bases each). CDR3 length equals 15 residues. The germline CDR1 and CDR2 sequences are SGHNT and YYREEE (reference sequence). V lost 1 base and J 3 bases, leaving 13 bases between the germline ends.

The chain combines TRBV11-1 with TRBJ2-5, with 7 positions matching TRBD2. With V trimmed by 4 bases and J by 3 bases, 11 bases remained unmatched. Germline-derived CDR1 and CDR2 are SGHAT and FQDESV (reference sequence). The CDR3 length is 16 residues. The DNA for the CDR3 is TGTGCCAGCAGCTCCCCGACTAGCCCTTGGGAAGAGACCCAGTACTTC. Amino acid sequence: CASSSPTSPWEETQYF.

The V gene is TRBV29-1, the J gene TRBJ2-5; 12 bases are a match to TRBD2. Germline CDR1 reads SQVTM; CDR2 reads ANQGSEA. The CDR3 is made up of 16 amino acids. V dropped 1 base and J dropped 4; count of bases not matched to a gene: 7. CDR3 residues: CSVEVGLAGGRETQYF. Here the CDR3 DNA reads TGCAGCGTTGAAGTTGGTCTAGCGGGAGGGAGAGAGACCCAGTACTTC.

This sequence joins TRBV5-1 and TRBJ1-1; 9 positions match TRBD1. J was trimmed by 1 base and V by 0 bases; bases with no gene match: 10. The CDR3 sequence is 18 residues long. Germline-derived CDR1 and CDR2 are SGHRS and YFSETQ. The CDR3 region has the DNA TGCGCCAGCAGCTTGGGGTTACAGGGGGCGAGGGGGAACACTGAAGCTTTCTTT. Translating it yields CASSLGLQGARGNTEAFF. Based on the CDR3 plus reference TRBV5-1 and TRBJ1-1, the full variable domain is KAGVTQTPRYLIKTRGQQVTLSCSPISGHRSVSWYQQTPGQGLQFLFEYFSETQRNKGNFPGRFSGRQFSNSRSEMNVSTLELGDSALYLCASSLGLQGARGNTEAFFGQGTRLTVV.

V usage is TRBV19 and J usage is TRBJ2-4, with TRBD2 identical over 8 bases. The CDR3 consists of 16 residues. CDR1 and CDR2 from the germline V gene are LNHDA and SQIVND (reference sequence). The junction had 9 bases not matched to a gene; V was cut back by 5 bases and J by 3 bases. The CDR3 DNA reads TGTGCCAGTAGTCTACAAGCGGGAGCGGGCAAAAACATTCAGTACTTC. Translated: CASSLQAGAGKNIQYF.

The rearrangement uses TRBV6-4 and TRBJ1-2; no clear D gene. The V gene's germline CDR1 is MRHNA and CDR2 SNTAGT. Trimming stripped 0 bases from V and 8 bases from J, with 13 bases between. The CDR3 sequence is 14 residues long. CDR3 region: CASSDSSGSGGYTF. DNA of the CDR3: TGTGCCAGCAGTGACTCTTCCGGGTCGGGCGGCTACACCTTC.

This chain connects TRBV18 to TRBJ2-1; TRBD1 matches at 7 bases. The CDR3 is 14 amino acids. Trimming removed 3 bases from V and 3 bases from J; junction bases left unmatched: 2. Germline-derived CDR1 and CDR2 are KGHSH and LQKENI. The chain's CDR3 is CASSPGQSYNEQFF. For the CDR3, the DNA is TGTGCCAGCTCACCGGGACAGAGCTACAATGAGCAGTTCTTC.

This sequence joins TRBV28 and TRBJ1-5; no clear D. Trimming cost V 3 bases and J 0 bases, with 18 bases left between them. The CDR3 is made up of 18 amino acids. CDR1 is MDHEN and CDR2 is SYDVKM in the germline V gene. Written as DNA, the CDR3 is TGTGCCAGCAGTTTTAGGTCAGCATTTTTCGATAGCAATCAGCCCCAGCATTTT. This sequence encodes CASSFRSAFFDSNQPQHF.

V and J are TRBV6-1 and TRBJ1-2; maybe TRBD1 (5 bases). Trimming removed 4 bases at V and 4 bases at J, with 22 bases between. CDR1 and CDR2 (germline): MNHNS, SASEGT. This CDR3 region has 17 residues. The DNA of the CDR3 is TGTGCCAGCAGTGCCGGGGGGACCCTCCTTGGTGGCTATGGCTACACCTTC. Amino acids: CASSAGGTLLGGYGYTF.

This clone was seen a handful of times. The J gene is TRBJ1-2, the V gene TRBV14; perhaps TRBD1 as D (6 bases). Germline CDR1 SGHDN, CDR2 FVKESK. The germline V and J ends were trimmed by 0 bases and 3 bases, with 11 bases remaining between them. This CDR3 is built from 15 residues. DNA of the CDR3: TGTGCCAGCAGCCAAGATCCAGGGGAGTACTATGGCTACACCTTC. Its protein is CASSQDPGEYYGYTF. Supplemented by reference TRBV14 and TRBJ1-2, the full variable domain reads EAGVTQFPSHSVIEKGQTVTLRCDPISGHDNLYWYRRVMGKEIKFLLHFVKESKQDESGMPNNRFLAERTGGTYSTLKVQPAELEDSGVYFCASSQDPGEYYGYTFGSGTRLTVV.

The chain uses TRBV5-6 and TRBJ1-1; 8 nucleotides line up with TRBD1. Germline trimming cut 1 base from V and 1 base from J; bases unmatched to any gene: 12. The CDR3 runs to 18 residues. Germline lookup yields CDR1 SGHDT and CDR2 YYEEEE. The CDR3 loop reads CASSLQRTGHEWNTEAFF. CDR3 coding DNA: TGTGCCAGCAGCTTGCAGCGGACAGGGCATGAGTGGAACACTGAAGCTTTCTTT.

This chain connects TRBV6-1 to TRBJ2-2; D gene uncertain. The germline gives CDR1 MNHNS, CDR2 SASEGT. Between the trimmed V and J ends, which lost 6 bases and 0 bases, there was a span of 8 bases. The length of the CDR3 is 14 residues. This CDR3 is CASRGQSNTGELFF. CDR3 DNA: TGTGCCAGCAGGGGTCAGTCGAACACCGGGGAGCTGTTTTTT.

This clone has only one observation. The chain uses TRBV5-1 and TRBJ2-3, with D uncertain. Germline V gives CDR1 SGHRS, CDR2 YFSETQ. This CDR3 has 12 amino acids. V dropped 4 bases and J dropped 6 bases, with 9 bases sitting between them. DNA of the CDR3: TGCGCCAGCAGCCCCAAGTCGGATACGCAGTATTTT. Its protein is CASSPKSDTQYF. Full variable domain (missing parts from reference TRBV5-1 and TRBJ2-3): KAGVTQTPRYLIKTRGQQVTLSCSPISGHRSVSWYQQTPGQGLQFLFEYFSETQRNKGNFPGRFSGRQFSNSRSEMNVSTLELGDSALYLCASSPKSDTQYFGPGTRLTVL.